This is a list of T cell receptor beta chains from one sample in a study of T cells expressing NK-cell markers. One entry per CDR3 protein, without DNA, is what TCRdb gives after re-calling the 5' RACE reads. This listing includes over 200,000 distinct CDR3 sequences. Sequencing was performed on blood T cells: a sorted CD56 or NKG2C T cell subset, CD4+ or CD8+ T cells, or bulk PBMC T cells (not recorded which). These receptors were collected from a man aged 18 to 30 in good health. Each CDR3 is given with its conserved first and last residue.

j_gene | v_gene | CDR3aa
TRBJ2-1 | TRBV7-2 | CASSDSFGFYNEQFF
TRBJ2-1 | TRBV5-1 | CASWTGQGLVPEQFF
TRBJ2-3 | TRBV20-1 | CSARMGPSTDTQYF
TRBJ2-1 | TRBV5-1 | CASRETYNEQFF
TRBJ2-1 | TRBV2 | CAKTPLNEQFF
TRBJ2-4 | TRBV12-3/TRBV12-4 | CASSFRVAGDMAKNIQYF
TRBJ2-3 | TRBV4-2 | CASSQEDAGGADTQYF
TRBJ2-7 | TRBV9 | CASSVGGSGYEQYF
TRBJ1-3 | TRBV20-1 | CSARSGGYGNTIYF
TRBJ2-2 | TRBV6-1 | CASRRGMGTGELFF
TRBJ2-5 | TRBV6-5 | CASSYGRQAQETQYF
TRBJ2-3 | TRBV12-3/TRBV12-4 | CASTFGAPINTDTQYF
TRBJ1-2 | TRBV6-4 | CASSGKGGSHGYTF
TRBJ2-1 | TRBV6-2/TRBV6-3 | CASSWTGLASSEQFF
TRBJ2-7 | TRBV20-1 | CSATLAGRSQYF
TRBJ2-3 | TRBV6-5 | CASSYVGGRAGGTDTQYF
TRBJ2-1 | TRBV12-3/TRBV12-4 | CASRPSSRPSEQFF
TRBJ2-3 | TRBV29-1 | CSVEDGFRSDTQYF
TRBJ2-3 | TRBV27 | CASSLLAELTDTQYF
TRBJ2-3 | TRBV20-1 | CSAGTSGSMYTQYF
TRBJ2-7 | TRBV7-2 | CASSLPGLVISEQYF
TRBJ1-1 | TRBV29-1 | CSVEDRTGSGTEAFF
TRBJ2-3 | TRBV20-1 | CSARDWREPPDTQYF
TRBJ1-5 | TRBV7-2 | CASSSQVGQPQHF
TRBJ2-1 | TRBV20-1 | CSARDTVEQFF
TRBJ1-1 | TRBV9 | CASSVGGAMNTEAFF
TRBJ2-3 | TRBV5-4 | CASSFFGLNPDTQYF
TRBJ2-6 | TRBV5-5 | CASSLYYRGRSGANVLTF